This T cell receptor (beta chain) emerged from a study of blood T cell repertoires in COVID-19 (dated by TCRdb to 2018 to 2020). Regarding the research as a whole: Samples from collaborators originated in the United States, Italy and Spain and spanned both the acute and convalescent phases of COVID-19. The material from the prospective study consisted of cDNA or gDNA derived from T cells, B-cell-depleted T cells, or PBMCs. The dataset comprised deeply sampled blood TCRbeta repertoires from subjects exposed to, actively infected with, or recovered from COVID-19. A freely available public database, intended as a resource for researchers studying the immune response to SARS-CoV-2, is where the repertoires were released. The samples were drawn from the first 160 participants of the ongoing ImmuneRACE study and from 1,200 or so subjects provided by 6 global collaborators. Nearly every sample came with metadata listing a de-identified subject ID, COVID-19 status, age in years and sex. HLA class I and class II types, where available, came from metadata supplied by the sample provider rather than from assay-based typing. General conclusions and limits of the study: The quantity of clinical and demographic metadata differed by source and by participant and was supplied without curation.

Collaborating institutions collected whole blood in K2EDTA tubes following their own protocols. For TCRbeta analysis, collaborator samples were shipped as frozen whole blood, as isolated PBMCs, or as DNA extracted from either sample type. Concerning this clone itself: What antigen it recognizes has not been identified. One base away there is no much larger clone; base qualities are not given.

The junction carries 10 bases between V and J, which are trimmed by 6 bases and 3 bases respectively. The CDR1 and CDR2 encoded by the germline V gene are KGHDR and SFDVKD. Measured from the cysteine to the phenylalanine, the CDR3 is 13 residues long. Here the CDR3 DNA is all that survives: 39 bases in frame from base 1. TCRbeta CDR3 regions were amplified from genomic DNA by means of the immunoSEQ Assay, a bias-controlled multiplex PCR. For the original study's pipeline: The number of nucleated cells in each sample was estimated by amplification of reference gene primers within the assay. To quantify the absolute abundance of each unique TCRbeta CDR3 rearrangement, sequence reads were collapsed and filtered. Productive Simpson clonality was computed per sample as the square root of Simpson's diversity index over productive rearrangements. TCRdb took this table from immuneACCESS and kept in-frame rearrangements with V and J called. Such tables lack part of the clones; where checked against another copy, unresolved V genes explain under half of the gap, and the rest is unexplained. The V and J calls and clone size are taken from that table; D and trimming were inferred from the DNA. For this sample there are about 250,000 clones; roughly 80% appear just once. 7.9% of the sample belongs to the ten largest clones.

Sequencing used peripheral blood. The chain is encoded by TRBV24-1 joined to TRBJ2-5; TRBD2 is a weak D gene call, 6 bases matching. The sequence was obtained from a woman aged 80 or older with acute or convalescent COVID-19. DNA sequence: TGTGCCACCAGTTCTGGGGGGAAAGAGACCCAGTACTTC. Translated, this gives CATSSGGKETQYF.